The source of this T cell receptor (beta chain) is a study of long-term antiretroviral therapy in people with HIV. Overall study results and limits: Those clones which expanded before ART made up the dominant part of the repertoire at all time points.

Trimming took 7 bases from V and 5 from J, leaving 17 bases between them. Germline CDR1 and CDR2: LNHDA and SQIVND (reference sequence). The CDR3 extends over 14 amino acids. Remarks on this clone: Antigen unknown.

This was the immunoSEQ v3.0 assay at survey level. Per-sample TRB depth target: roughly 40,000-50,000 T-cell genomes. Generated by immunoSEQ multiplex PCR, the TCRdb table keeps only in-frame clones and is missing some. The sample includes tens of thousands of clones, 82% of them seen just once. The rearrangement links TRBV19 to TRBJ1-1; D is perhaps TRBD1 (6 bases). The sequence derives from a woman aged 30 to 39 with HIV. Here the sequenced sample was unsorted PBMCs, taken 0.2 years after starting antiretroviral therapy. Here the CDR3 reads CASMYRTDPTEAFF. The CDR3 DNA is TGTGCCAGTATGTACCGGACAGACCCAACTGAAGCTTTCTTT.